This entry lists 4 T cell receptor beta chains sequenced from one sample in a study of blood T cell repertoires in COVID-19. Some clones are missing from TCRdb's copy, which holds only in-frame ones; the method was immunoSEQ multiplex PCR. Altogether 400,000 to 550,000 clones are present, approximately 90% being singletons, with the ten largest covering 4.3%. The sample comprised peripheral blood. The receptors derive from a woman younger than 45 with acute or convalescent COVID-19.

The chain uses TRBV6-5 and TRBJ1-3, with TRBD1 as a possible D gene (6 bases). The ends were cut back, 11 bases at V and 0 bases at J, with 17 bases in the middle. The CDR3 contains 15 residues. Germline loops: CDR1 MNHEY, CDR2 SVGAGI. The CDR3 nucleotides are TGTGCCGTCAGGGGCGAATGGCCCTCTGGAAACACCATATATTTT. It encodes CAVRGEWPSGNTIYF.

V gene TRBV5-4 combines with J gene TRBJ1-6; D is unresolved. V was trimmed by 3 bases and J by 11 bases, leaving 6 bases between them. The germline V gene encodes CDR1 SGHNT and CDR2 YYREEE (reference sequence). The CDR3 length is 11 residues. Written as DNA, the CDR3 is TGTGCCAGCAGCTCTCGTACACCCCTCCACTTT. This encodes CASSSRTPLHF.

This clone occurred once. This chain links TRBV28 with TRBJ2-3; TRBD1 agrees at 8 bases. This CDR3 is 16 amino acids long. The germline V gene has CDR1 MDHEN and CDR2 SYDVKM. V lost 5 bases to trimming and J lost 4 bases; unmatched junction nucleotides: 11. CDR3 region: CASSTWGATGADTQYF. The CDR3 nucleotides are TGTGCCAGCAGTACCTGGGGGGCGACAGGGGCAGATACGCAGTATTTT.

This chain links TRBV3-1 (or the pseudogene TRBV3-2) with TRBJ2-3; TRBD1 agrees at 7 bases. The ends lost 5 bases at V and 2 bases at J; junction bases unmatched: 10. CDR1 is LGHDT and CDR2 is YNNKEL in the germline V gene (reference sequence). The CDR3 totals 16 residues. CDR3 loop: CASSNHLGTATDTQYF. The CDR3 DNA follows: TGTGCCAGCAGCAACCACCTCGGGACAGCCACAGATACGCAGTATTTT.